The sequence of this T cell receptor beta chain was determined in a study of regulatory T cells in long-lasting Graves disease listed by TCRdb under 2021. Study-wide context: Persistent Graves' disease was defined as antithyroid drug treatment for over 5 years with persistently positive TSH receptor autoantibodies. Antithyroid drugs had been taken for approximately 10 years on average by persistent Graves' disease patients in the clinical cohort. A total of approximately 35 samples were covered by TCR sequencing, comprising approximately 13 persistent and around 20 newly diagnosed Graves' disease patients. Persistent Graves' disease patients were compared with newly diagnosed Graves' disease patients by peripheral blood TCR sequencing and RNA sequencing. The study was conducted in China and was registered as a clinical trial. Paper-wide results and their limitations: TRBV28, TRBJ1-2 and TRBJ2-5 were preferentially used in persistent disease, while TRBV20-1 and TRBJ2-1 were favored in newly diagnosed disease. Sequencing and analysis were restricted to the TCR beta chain. Because the primary lesion, thyroid tissue, could not be accessed, the study looked at peripheral blood alone. Compared with newly diagnosed patients, persistent Graves' disease patients had lower TCR Shannon entropy and fewer highly expanded clones, which suggests clonal expansion. Patients with persistent disease shared more public clonotypes (about 2,500) than newly diagnosed patients did (more than 900). The small sample size was acknowledged by the authors as a limitation that may reduce accuracy.

This clonotype was observed at least ten times. Its antigen has not been determined. One base away there is no much larger clone; base qualities are not given. The library was obtained by multiplex PCR. The sequencer listed for this sample is Illumina HiSeq 4000. TCR beta libraries were built with iRepertoire HTBI primers and Arm-PCR amplification of CDR3 regions. Before sequencing, the PCR products underwent gel purification. Per the authors' processing: A total of around 59 TRBV and some 15 TRBJ segments were identified across samples and were used for gene usage analysis of CDR3 amino acid clonotypes. COPE and FqMerger were used to merge the filtered high-quality paired reads into contigs. BLAST was used to align contigs to the IMGT TRBV, TRBD and TRBJ reference genes, and CDR3 was defined following IMGT. Highly expanded clones were defined as clonotypes with a frequency above 0.1%. Repertoire diversity was measured by Shannon entropy, and V-J evenness by the Gini coefficient. A clonotype found in more than one individual was treated as public. The public sequencing data were trimmed at Q25 with fastp and processed into clonotypes with MiXCR by TCRdb, which kept only in-frame beta chains. Identical CDR3 proteins give one entry, which carries the most common genes and DNA. The V and J calls here are based on TCRdb, not the publication. The sample data list around 300,000 distinct CDR3 sequences, and around 21% of these were observed just once. The ten largest clones represent just over 55% of the sample.

The V end loses 2 bases and the J end loses 1 base, and a stretch of 11 bases separates them. CDR1 and CDR2, per the germline V gene, are SQVTM and ANQGSEA. The CDR3, from cysteine to phenylalanine, totals 14 residues. The only DNA kept is the CDR3, 42 bases in frame from the first base. This specimen's time point label, per the study, means: persistent/refractory GD, antithyroid drugs over 5 years with positive TRAb. RNA was extracted from PBMCs in TRIzol for both TCR sequencing and RNA sequencing. Graves' disease was diagnosed according to American Thyroid Association guidelines. Recruitment of patients was carried out at an endocrinology department in Xi'an, China. Each patient gave about 10 milliliters of peripheral blood, collected in an EDTA anticoagulant tube. Ficoll Paque Plus density gradient separation was used to isolate PBMCs, and no further T cell sorting was performed. An Agilent 2100 Bioanalyzer and agarose gel were used to assess RNA quality, and a NanoDrop 2000 was used to measure RNA concentration.

The TCR was taken from a female donor with Graves disease. The chain couples TRBV29-1 to TRBJ2-5, with a weak D call of TRBD1 (6 bases match). Sequenced material: peripheral blood mononuclear cells (PBMCs), taken when the disease was refractory, from a patient treated with antithyroid drugs. The CDR3 is CSVEFRDTQETQYF. The nucleotide sequence is TGCAGCGTTGAATTCCGGGACACCCAAGAGACCCAGTACTTC.